The entry that follows covers one T cell receptor beta chain sequence. Its antigen is as yet unknown. Trimming at V came to 5 bases and at J to 5 bases, leaving 10 bases not matched to a gene. Germline V gene sequence: CDR1 MNHEY, CDR2 SVGEGT. CDR3 size: 16 residues. Using immunoSEQ multiplex PCR, the repertoire was profiled, and TCRdb retains in-frame clones only, with some absent. In the table there are about 120,000 clones, more than 75% of which are singletons. The sample is drawn from a study of T cell responses to AZD1222 COVID-19 vaccine. Study information: Second-dose groups at about 4 or about 12 weeks were pooled. Findings of the study overall: Clonal diversity was possibly underestimated, and white British individuals and females predominated among donors. Baseline serology detected seropositivity in only 6 or 7 AZD1222 recipients. Recipients of two AZD1222 doses showed rising Spike-specific TCR breadth and depth.

The sequencing used peripheral blood, collected on day 0 of AZD1222 vaccination. The J gene is TRBJ2-1, the V gene TRBV6-2 or TRBV6-3, with TRBD1 matching 9 bases. The origin of this receptor is an adult in good health. The DNA of the CDR3 is TGTGCCAGCAGTCCACTTCCGGGACAGGGTCACAATGAGCAGTTCTTC. It is translated as CASSPLPGQGHNEQFF.